This T cell receptor (beta chain) was profiled in a study of cytomegalovirus exposure and HLA in healthy donors. Primers included in the PCR were 60 Vbeta and 13 Jbeta primers. Measured with immunoSEQ multiplex PCR; TCRdb has only the in-frame clones, and not every one. The sample carries 150,000 to 200,000 clones, around 81% recorded once. After removal of 8 bases from V and 2 bases from J, the junction contained 5 bases not matched to a gene. This CDR3 has 14 residues. The germline gives CDR1 LNHDA, CDR2 SQIVND (reference sequence). This clone was detected once. This sequence joins TRBV19 and TRBJ2-2; 7 bases match TRBD1. The clonotype was recovered from a woman aged 45-65 years in good health and CMV-seronegative. Material for sequencing was PBMCs. The CDR3 protein is CASRQGANTGELFF. Here the CDR3 DNA reads TGTGCCAGTCGACAGGGAGCCAACACCGGGGAGCTGTTTTTT.